This TCR beta chain stems from a study of blood T cell repertoires in COVID-19. The overall study: Sites in the United States, Italy and Spain provided acute and convalescent COVID-19 samples.

Enrolled during active infection, Seattle patients were then followed longitudinally. This clone was picked up one time. Original data processing: Cell counts per sample came from amplifying reference gene primers. Using immunoSEQ multiplex PCR, the repertoire was profiled, and TCRdb retains in-frame clones only, with some absent. V and J calls and clone size are copied from that table; D and trimming were computed from the DNA. Among 46,000 or so clones listed, approximately 85% were seen once. The V and J ends lost 0 bases and 1 base respectively, with 9 bases between them. This CDR3 spans 16 amino acids. Germline V gene data show CDR1 as LNHNV and CDR2 as YYDKDF (reference sequence).

This sequence originates from a woman of 80 years or more with COVID-19, enrolled during active disease. The chain joins TRBV15 to TRBJ2-2; a weak D match, TRBD2 (5 bases). Sequencing input: peripheral blood. CDR3 loop: CATSRDPAGNTGELFF. The DNA of the CDR3 is TGTGCCACCAGCAGAGATCCCGCGGGGAACACCGGGGAGCTGTTTTTT.